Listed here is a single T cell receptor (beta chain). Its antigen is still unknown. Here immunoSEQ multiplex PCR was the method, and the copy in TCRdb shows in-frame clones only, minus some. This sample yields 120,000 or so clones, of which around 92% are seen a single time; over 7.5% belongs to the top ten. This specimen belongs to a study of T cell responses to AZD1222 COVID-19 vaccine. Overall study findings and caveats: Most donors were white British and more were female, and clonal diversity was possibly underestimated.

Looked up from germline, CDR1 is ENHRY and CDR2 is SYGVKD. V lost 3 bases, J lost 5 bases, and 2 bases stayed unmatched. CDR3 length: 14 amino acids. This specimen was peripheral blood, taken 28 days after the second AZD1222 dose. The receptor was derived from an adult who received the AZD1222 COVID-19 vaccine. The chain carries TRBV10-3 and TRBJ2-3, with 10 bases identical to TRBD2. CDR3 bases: TGTGCCATCAGTGATCGGACTAGCGGAGATACGCAGTATTTT. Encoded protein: CAISDRTSGDTQYF.